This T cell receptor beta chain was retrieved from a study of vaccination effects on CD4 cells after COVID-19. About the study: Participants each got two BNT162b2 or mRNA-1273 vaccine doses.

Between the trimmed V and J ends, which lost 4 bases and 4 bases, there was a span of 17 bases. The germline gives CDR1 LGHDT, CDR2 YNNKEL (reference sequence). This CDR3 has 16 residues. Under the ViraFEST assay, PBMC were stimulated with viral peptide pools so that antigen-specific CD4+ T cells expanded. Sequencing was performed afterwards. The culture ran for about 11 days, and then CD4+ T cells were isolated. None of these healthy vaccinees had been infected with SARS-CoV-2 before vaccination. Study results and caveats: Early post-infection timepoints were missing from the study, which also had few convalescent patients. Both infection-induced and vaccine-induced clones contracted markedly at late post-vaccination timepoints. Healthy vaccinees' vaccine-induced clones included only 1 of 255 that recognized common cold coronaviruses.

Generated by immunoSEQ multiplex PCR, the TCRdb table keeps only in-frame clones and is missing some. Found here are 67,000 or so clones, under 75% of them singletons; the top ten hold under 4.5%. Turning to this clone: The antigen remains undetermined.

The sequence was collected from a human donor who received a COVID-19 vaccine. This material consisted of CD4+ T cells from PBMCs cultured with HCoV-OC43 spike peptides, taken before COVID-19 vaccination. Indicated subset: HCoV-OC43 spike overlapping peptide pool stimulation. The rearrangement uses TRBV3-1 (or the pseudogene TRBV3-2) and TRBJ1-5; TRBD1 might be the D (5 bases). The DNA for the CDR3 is TGTGCCAGCAGCCCCTCCTGGGGGACCCTTAATCAGCCCCAGCATTTT. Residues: CASSPSWGTLNQPQHF.